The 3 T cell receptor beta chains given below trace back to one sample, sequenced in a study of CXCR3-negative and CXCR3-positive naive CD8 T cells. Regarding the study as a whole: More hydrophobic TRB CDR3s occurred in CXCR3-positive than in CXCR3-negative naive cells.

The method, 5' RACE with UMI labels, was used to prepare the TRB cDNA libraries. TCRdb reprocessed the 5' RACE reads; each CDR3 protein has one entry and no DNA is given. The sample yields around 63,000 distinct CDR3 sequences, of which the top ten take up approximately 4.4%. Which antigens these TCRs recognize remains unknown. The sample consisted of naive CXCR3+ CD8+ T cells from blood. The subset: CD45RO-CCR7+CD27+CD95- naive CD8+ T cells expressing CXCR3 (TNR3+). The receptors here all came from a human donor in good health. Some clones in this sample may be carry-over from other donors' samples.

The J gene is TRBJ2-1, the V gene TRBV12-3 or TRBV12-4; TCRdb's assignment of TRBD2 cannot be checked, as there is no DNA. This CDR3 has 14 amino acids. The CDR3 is CASSFVGGAGEQFF.

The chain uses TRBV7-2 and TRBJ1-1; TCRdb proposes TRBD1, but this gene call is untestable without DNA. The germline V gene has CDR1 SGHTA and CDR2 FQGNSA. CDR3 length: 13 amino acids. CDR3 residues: CASSFVQGTEAFF.

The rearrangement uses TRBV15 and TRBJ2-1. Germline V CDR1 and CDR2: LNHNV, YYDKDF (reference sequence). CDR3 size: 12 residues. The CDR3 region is CATSRDLNEQFF. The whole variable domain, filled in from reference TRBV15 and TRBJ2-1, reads DAMVIQNPRYQVTQFGKPVTLSCSQTLNHNVMYWYQQKSSQAPKLLFHYYDKDFNNEADTPDNFQSRRPNTSFCFLDIRSPGLGDTAMYLCATSRDLNEQFFGPGTRLTVL.